The clone carrying this TCR beta chain was seen a handful of times. As yet, its antigen is unknown. J lost 3 bases, V lost 4 bases, and 2 bases had no gene match. Germline CDR1 reads SGHAT; CDR2 reads FQNNGV. The CDR3 runs 13 residues. In the authors' methods: Differences in CDR3 between clinicopathological groups were drawn on to build a classifier intended to discriminate distant-metastatic papillary thyroid cancer patients. TCRdb re-analyzed the PCR reads through MiXCR. Here the V and J calls rest on TCRdb's processing, not on the authors' analysis. The sample lists fewer than 40,000 clones, less than 50% occurring once. The data belong to a study of metastatic and nonmetastatic thyroid tumors. Across the study: Repertoire data that came from the blood and tumor or nodule tissue of malignant and benign thyroid patients were compared. Study-level findings and limits: As reported, TCR beta diversity in blood and tumor was significantly higher in malignant thyroid tumors than in benign nodules.

There were no patients who had received any treatment before thyroid surgery. Material: tumor tissue. The TCR comes from a male donor with papillary thyroid cancer or a benign thyroid nodule (not recorded which). Some clones in this sample may be carry-over from other donors' samples. The J gene is TRBJ2-7, the V gene TRBV11-2, with 8 bases fitting TRBD1. The CDR3, as DNA: TGTGCCAGCAGCTACGGGACAGGCTACGAGCAGTACTTC. It encodes CASSYGTGYEQYF.